This entry features one T cell receptor (beta chain) sequence. Preparation of the TCRbeta library involved a method that used unique molecular identifiers. TCRdb passed the PCR reads through MiXCR, listing each CDR3 protein once. The sample holds over 150,000 distinct CDR3 sequences, roughly 7.5% seen once. This entry belongs to a study of T-cell reconstitution after alpha-beta-depleted transplantation in children. Looked up from germline, CDR1 is SGHRS and CDR2 is YFSETQ. The CDR3 is 12 amino acids. Trimming took off 5 bases at V and 6 bases at J, with 11 bases between the two ends. The source of this sequence is a human donor who donated a stem cell graft to a child with Wiskott-Aldrich syndrome. The chain is built from TRBV5-1 and TRBJ1-1; the D gene is possibly TRBD1 (5 bases). The source material was PBMCs from the stem cell graft donor, sampled from the stem cell graft. This CDR3 reads CASRLRGAEAFF. The CDR3 nucleotides are TGCGCCAGCAGGTTGCGGGGGGCTGAAGCTTTCTTT.